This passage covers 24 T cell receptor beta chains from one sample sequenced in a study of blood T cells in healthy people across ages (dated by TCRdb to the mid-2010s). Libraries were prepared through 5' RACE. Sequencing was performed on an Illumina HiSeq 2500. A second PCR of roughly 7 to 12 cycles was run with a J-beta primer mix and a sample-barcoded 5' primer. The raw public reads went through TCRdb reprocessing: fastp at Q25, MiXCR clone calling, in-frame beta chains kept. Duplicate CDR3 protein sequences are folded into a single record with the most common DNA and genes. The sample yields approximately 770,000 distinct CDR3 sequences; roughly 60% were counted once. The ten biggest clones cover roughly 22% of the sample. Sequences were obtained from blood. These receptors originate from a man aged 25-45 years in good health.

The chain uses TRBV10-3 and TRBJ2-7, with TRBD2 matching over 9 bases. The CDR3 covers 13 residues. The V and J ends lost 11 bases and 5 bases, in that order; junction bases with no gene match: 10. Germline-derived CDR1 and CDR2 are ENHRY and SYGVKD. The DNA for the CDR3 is TGTGCCGTCAATAGCGGGAGTGGAAACGAGCAGTACTTC. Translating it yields CAVNSGSGNEQYF.

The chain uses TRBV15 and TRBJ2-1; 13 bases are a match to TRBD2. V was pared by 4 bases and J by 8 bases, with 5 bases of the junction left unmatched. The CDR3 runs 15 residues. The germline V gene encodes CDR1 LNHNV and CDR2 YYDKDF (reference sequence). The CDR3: CATSKLAGGKYEQFF. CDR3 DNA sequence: TGTGCCACCAGCAAACTAGCGGGAGGGAAGTATGAGCAGTTCTTC.

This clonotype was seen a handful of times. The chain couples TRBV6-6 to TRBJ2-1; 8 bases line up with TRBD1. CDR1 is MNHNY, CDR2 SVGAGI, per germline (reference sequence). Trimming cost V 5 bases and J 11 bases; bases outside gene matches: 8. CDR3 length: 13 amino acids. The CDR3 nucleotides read TGTGCCAGCAGTGACGTAGGACAGGGAAAGCAGTTCTTC. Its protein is CASSDVGQGKQFF.

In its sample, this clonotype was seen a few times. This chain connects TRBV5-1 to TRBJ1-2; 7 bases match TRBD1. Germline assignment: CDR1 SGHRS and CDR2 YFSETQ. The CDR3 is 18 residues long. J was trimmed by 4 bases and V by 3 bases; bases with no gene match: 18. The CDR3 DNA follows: TGCGCCAGCAGCTCCCAACCGCTCCGGGACAGCCCCTTCTATGGCTACACCTTC. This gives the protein CASSSQPLRDSPFYGYTF.

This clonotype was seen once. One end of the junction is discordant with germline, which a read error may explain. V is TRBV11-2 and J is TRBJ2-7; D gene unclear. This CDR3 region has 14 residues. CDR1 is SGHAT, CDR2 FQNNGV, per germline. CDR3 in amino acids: CASSLSFSTYVQYF. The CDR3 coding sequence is TGTGCCAGCAGCTTATCGTTCAGTACCTACGTGCAGTACTTC. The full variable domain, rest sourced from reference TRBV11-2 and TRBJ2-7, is EAGVAQSPRYKIIEKRQSVAFWCNPISGHATLYWYQQILGQGPKLLIQFQNNGVVDDSQLPKDRFSAERLKGVDSTLKIQPAKLEDSAVYLCASSLSFSTYVQYFGPGTRLTVT.

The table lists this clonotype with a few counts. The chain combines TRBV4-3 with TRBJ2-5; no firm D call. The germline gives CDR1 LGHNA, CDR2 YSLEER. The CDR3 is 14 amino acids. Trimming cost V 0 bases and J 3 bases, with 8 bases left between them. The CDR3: CASSQDIAEETQYF. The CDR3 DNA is TGCGCCAGCAGCCAAGATATCGCTGAAGAGACCCAGTACTTC.

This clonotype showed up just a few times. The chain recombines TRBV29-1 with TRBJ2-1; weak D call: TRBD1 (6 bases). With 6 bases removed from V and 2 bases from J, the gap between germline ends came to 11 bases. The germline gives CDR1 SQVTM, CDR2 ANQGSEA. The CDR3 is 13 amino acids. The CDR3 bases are TGCAGCGTGCAGGGGCGTACCTACAATGAGCAGTTCTTC. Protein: CSVQGRTYNEQFF.

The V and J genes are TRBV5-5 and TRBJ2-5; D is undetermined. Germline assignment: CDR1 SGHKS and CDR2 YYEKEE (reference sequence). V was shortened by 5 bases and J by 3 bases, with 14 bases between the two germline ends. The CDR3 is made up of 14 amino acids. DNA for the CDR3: TGTGCCAGCAGGAAAGGACCGCCCGAAGAGACCCAGTACTTC. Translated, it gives CASRKGPPEETQYF.

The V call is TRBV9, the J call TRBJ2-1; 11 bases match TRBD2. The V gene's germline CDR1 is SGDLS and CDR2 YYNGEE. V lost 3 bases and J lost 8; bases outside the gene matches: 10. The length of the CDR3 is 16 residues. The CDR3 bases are TGTGCCAGCAGCGCGACCGGGACTAGCGGCATCGATGAGCAGTTCTTC. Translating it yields CASSATGTSGIDEQFF.

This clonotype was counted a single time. CDR3 coding DNA: TGTGCCGCCCAGTTACAGGGAAGTGGCTATGGCTACACCTTC. Translated: CAAQLQGSGYGYTF. J is TRBJ1-2 and V is TRBV6-1, with D possibly matching TRBD1 (6 bases). The CDR3 sequence is 14 residues long. Trimming removed 11 bases from V and 4 bases from J, with 20 bases in between. In germline, CDR1 is MNHNS, CDR2 SASEGT.

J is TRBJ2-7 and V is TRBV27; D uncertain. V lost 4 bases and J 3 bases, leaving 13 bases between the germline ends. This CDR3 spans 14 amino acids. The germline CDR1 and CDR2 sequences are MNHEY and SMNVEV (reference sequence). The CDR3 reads CASSSKDRIYEQYF. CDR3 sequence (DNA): TGTGCCAGCAGTTCCAAAGATAGGATCTACGAGCAGTACTTC.

CDR3 nucleotide sequence: TGCAGTGCTAGTATGAGGGGATACGAGCATGGCTACACCTTC. It encodes CSASMRGYEHGYTF. The chain employs TRBV20-1 and TRBJ1-2; TRBD1 is a possible D gene (5 bases). The germline V and J ends were trimmed by 3 bases and 6 bases, with 17 bases remaining between them. Germline V lookup: CDR1 DFQATT, CDR2 SNEGSKA (reference sequence). The CDR3 totals 14 residues.

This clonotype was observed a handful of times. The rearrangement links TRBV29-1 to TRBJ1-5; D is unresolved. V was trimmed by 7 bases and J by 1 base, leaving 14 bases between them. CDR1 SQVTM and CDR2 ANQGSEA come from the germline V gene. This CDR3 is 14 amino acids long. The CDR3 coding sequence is TGCAGCGCGCGAGGGTCGGGCAGCAATCAGCCCCAGCATTTT. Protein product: CSARGSGSNQPQHF.

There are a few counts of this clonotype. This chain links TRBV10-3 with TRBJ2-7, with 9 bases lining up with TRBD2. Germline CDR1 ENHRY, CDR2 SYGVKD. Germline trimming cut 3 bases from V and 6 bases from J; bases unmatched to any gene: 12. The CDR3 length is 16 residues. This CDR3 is CAISDQTVAGVFEQYF. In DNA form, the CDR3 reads TGTGCCATCAGTGACCAGACAGTAGCGGGAGTGTTCGAGCAGTACTTC.

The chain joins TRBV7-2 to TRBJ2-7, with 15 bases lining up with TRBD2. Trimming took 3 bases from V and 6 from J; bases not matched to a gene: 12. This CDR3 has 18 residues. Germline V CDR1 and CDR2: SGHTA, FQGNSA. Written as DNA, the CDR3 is TGTGCCAGCAGCTTCCGAGGACTAGCGGGGGGGCAATCGCGCGAGCAGTACTTC. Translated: CASSFRGLAGGQSREQYF.

In DNA, the CDR3 is TGCAGTGCCTCCGGGACAGGGCGTCTAGGCGGGAATTCACCCCTCCACTTT. Its protein product is CSASGTGRLGGNSPLHF. V is TRBV20-1 and J is TRBJ1-6; 9 bases agree with TRBD1. The CDR3 has 17 amino acids. V lost 6 bases, J lost 7 bases, and 16 bases stayed unmatched. In germline, CDR1 is DFQATT, CDR2 SNEGSKA (reference sequence).

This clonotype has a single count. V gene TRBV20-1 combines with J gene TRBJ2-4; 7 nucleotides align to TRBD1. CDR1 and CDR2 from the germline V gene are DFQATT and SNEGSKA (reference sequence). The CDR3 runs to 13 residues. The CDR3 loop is CRDRGDSENIQYF. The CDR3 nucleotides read TGCAGGGACCGAGGGGACAGCGAAAACATTCAGTACTTC.

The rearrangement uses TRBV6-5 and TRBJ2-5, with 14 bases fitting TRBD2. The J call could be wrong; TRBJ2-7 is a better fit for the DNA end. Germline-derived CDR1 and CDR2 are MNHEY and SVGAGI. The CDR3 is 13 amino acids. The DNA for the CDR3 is TGTGCCAGCAGGACTAGCGGGGGGGCCGAGCAGTACTTC. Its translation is CASRTSGGAEQYF.

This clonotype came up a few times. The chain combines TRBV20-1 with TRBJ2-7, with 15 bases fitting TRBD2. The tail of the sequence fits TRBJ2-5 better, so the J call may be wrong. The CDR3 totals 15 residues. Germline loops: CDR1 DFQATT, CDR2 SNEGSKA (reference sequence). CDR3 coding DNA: TGCAGTGCCCCTCGGACTAGCGGGAGGGGGGAGACCCAGTACTTC. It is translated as CSAPRTSGRGETQYF.

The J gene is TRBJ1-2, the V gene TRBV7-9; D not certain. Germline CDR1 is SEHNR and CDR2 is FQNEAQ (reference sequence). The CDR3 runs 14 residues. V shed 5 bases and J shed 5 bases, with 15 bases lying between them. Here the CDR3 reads CASSPLSEGYGYTF. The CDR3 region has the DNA TGTGCCAGCAGCCCTTTGTCTGAGGGTTATGGCTACACCTTC.

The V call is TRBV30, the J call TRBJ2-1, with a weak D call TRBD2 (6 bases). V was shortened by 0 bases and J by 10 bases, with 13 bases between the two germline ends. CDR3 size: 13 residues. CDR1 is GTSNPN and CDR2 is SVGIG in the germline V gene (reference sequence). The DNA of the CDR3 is TGTGCCTGGAGTGTCGGGGACTTTTGGGAGCAGTTCTTC. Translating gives CAWSVGDFWEQFF.

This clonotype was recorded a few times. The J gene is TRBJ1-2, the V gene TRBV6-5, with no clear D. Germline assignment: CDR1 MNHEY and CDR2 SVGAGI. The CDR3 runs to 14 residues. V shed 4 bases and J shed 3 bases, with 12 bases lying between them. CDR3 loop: CASSLDSTYYGYTF. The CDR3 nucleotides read TGTGCCAGCAGTTTAGATTCCACCTACTATGGCTACACCTTC.

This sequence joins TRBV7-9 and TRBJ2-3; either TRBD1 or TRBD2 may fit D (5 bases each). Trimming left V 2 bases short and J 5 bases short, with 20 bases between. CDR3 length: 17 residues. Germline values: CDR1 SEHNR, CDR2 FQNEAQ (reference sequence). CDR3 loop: CASSLSWLGTTVDTQYF. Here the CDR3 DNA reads TGTGCCAGCAGCTTAAGCTGGTTGGGGACCACAGTAGATACGCAGTATTTT.

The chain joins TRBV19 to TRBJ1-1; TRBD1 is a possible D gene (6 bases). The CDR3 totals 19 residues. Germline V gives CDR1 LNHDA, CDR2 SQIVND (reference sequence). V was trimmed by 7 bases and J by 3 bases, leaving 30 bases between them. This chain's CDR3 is CASKGRRGGVSMMDTEAFF. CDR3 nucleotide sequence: TGTGCCAGTAAAGGCCGGAGGGGGGGCGTGAGTATGATGGACACTGAAGCTTTCTTT.